One T cell receptor beta chain is described in this entry. The junction departs from the called germline gene at one end, perhaps through a read error. The sample originates from a study of blood T cells in healthy people across ages. The CDR3 is 14 amino acids. CDR1 MNHEY and CDR2 SVGAGI come from the germline V gene. For the second PCR, which ran for roughly 6 to 12 cycles, a sample-barcoded 5' primer and a J-beta primer mix were used. Each CDR3 protein is one row after TCRdb ran MiXCR on the 5' RACE reads. The data contain 660,000 or so distinct CDR3 sequences, 58% of them singletons. This chain uses TRBV6-5 with TRBJ2-3; the D gene could be TRBD1 or TRBD2 (6 bases each). Specimen: blood. This receptor was taken from a man aged 55 to 70 in good health. CDR3: CASSYSSGADRQYF. In nucleotides, the CDR3 is TGTGCCAGCAGTTACTCCTCGGGGGCAGATAGGCAGTATTTT.